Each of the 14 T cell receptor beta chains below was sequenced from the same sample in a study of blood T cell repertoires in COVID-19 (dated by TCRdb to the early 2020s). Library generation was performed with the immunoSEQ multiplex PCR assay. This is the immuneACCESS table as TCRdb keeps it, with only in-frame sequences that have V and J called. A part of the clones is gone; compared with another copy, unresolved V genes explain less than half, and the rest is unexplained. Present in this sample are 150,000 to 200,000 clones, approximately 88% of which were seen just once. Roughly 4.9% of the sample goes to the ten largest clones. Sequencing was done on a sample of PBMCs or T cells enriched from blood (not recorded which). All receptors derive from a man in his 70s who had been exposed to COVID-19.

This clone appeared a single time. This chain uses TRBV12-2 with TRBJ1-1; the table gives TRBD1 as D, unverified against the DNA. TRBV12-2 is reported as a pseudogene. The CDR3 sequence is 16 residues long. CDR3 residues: CASRLRTDRMNTEAFF. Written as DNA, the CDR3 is TGTGCAAGTCGCCTCCGGACAGATAGAATGAACACTGAAGCTTTCTTT.

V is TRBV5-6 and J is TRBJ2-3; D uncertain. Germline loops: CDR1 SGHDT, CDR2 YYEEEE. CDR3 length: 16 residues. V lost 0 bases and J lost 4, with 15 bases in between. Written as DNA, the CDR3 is TGTGCCAGCAGCTTGGGACTGTCTCCACTTGCAGATACGCAGTATTTT. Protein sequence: CASSLGLSPLADTQYF.

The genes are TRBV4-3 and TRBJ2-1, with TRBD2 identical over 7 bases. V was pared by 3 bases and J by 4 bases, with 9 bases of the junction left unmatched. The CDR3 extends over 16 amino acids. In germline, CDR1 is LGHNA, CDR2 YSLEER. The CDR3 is CASSQGGGGPYNEQFF. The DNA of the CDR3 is TGCGCCAGCAGCCAGGGCGGGGGAGGGCCTTACAATGAGCAGTTCTTC.

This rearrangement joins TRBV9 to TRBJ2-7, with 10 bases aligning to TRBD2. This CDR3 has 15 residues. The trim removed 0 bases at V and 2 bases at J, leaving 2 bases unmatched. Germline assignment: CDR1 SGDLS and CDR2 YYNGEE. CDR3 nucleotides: TGTGCCAGCAGCGTAGGGCTAGCGGGGGCCTACGAGCAGTACTTC. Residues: CASSVGLAGAYEQYF.

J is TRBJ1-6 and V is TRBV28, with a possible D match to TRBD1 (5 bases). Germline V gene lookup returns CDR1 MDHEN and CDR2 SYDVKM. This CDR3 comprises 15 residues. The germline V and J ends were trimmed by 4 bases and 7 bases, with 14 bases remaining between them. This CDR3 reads CASSWRGFGNSPLHF. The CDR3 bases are TGTGCCAGCAGTTGGCGGGGGTTTGGCAATTCACCCCTCCACTTT.

CDR3 in DNA: TGTGCCAGCAGCTTAGTGCAGACAGGCCCCTATGGCTACACCTTC. The encoded protein is CASSLVQTGPYGYTF. The rearrangement uses TRBV7-9 and TRBJ1-2, with D perhaps TRBD1 (6 bases). CDR1 is SEHNR, CDR2 FQNEAQ, per germline (reference sequence). The V gene lost 1 base and the J gene lost 4 bases, with 13 bases spanning the gap. The CDR3 spans 15 residues.

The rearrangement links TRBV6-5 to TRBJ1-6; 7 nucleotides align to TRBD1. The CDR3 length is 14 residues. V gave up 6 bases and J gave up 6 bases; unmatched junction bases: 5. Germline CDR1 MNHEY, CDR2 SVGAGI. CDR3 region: CASRPGTANSPLHF. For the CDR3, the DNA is TGTGCCAGCAGACCCGGGACAGCTAATTCACCCCTCCACTTT.

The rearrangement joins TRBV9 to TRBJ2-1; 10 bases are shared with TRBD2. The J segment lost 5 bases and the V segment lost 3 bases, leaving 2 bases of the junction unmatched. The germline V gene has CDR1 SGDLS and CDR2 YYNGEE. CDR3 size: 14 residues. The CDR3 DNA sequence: TGTGCCAGCAGCGCCGGGACTAGCGACAATGAGCAGTTCTTC. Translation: CASSAGTSDNEQFF.

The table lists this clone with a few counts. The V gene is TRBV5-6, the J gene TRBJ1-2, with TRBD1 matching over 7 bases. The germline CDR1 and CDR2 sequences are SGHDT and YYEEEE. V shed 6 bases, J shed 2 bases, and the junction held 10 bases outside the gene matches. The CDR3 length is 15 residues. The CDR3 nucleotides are TGTGCCAGCACCCGATGGGACAGAATAAACTATGGCTACACCTTC. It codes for CASTRWDRINYGYTF.

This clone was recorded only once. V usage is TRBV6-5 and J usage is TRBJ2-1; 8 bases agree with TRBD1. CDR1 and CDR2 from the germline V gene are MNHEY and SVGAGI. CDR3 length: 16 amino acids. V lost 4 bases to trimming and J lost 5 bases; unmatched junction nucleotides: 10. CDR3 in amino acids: CASSFNPGTGNNEQFF. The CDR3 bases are TGTGCCAGCAGTTTTAACCCCGGGACAGGCAACAATGAGCAGTTCTTC.

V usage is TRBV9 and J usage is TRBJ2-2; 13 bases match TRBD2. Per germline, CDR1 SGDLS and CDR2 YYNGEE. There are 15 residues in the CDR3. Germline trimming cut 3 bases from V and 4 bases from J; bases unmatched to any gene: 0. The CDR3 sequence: CASSGLAGGTGELFF. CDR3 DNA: TGTGCCAGCAGCGGACTAGCGGGAGGCACCGGGGAGCTGTTTTTT.

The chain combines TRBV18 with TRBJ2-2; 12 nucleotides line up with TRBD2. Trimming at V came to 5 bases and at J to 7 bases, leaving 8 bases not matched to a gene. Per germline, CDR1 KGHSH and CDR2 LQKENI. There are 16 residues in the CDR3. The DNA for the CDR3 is TGTGCCAGCTCATTAAGGACTAGCGGGAACGTCGGGGAGCTGTTTTTT. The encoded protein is CASSLRTSGNVGELFF.

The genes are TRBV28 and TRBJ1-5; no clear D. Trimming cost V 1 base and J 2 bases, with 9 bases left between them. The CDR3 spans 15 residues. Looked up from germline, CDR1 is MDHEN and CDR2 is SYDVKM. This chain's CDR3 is CASSLSGNGNQPQHF. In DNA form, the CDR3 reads TGTGCCAGCAGTTTATCCGGGAACGGCAATCAGCCCCAGCATTTT.

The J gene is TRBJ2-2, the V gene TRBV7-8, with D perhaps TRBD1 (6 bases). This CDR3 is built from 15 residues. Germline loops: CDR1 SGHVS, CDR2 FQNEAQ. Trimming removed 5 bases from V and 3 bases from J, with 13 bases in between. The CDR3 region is CASSGSGDYTGELFF. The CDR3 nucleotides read TGTGCCAGCAGCGGGTCAGGGGATTACACCGGGGAGCTGTTTTTT.